The entry below describes one T cell receptor beta chain. Its antigen is still unknown. This specimen comes from a study of cytomegalovirus exposure and HLA in healthy donors. Study context: Early released data had tens of millions of unique TCRs, all coming from HLA-typed donors. General study findings and limits: By HLA locus, TCR association rates varied in a later analysis, with DRB1 showing the most and HLA-C the fewest.

In the PCR, 60 Vbeta and 13 Jbeta primers were used. Profiling relied on immunoSEQ multiplex PCR, and the TCRdb table lists in-frame clones only, not all of them. The profile covers around 130,000 clones, with around four fifths appearing a single time and about 1.7% taken by the ten largest. Trimming removed 7 bases from V and 3 bases from J, with 12 bases in between. The CDR3 has 13 amino acids. Germline lookup yields CDR1 MDHEN and CDR2 SYDVKM. There were likely unrecorded immune exposures, though donors were nominally healthy when sampled. This TCR came from a man aged 40-55 years in good health and CMV-seronegative. The sample was PBMCs. The chain has TRBV28 and TRBJ1-2; the D gene is possibly TRBD1 (6 bases). The CDR3 spells CASTTDRHYGYTF. The CDR3, as DNA: TGTGCCAGCACAACGGACAGACACTATGGCTACACCTTC.